The next 20 T cell receptor beta chains were all read from a single sample in a study of beta chain features in type 1 diabetes. Reverse transcribing all isolated RNA meant expressed TCRB transcripts were sequenced. The data were produced by immunoSEQ multiplex PCR, yet TCRdb's version contains in-frame clones alone and is incomplete. The table lists fewer than 150,000 clones, less than 8.5% of them singletons, with roughly 1.4% in the top ten. The sample consisted of central memory CD4+ T cells from blood. These receptors originate from a woman aged 30 to 39 in good health.

This clone has just a few counts. V and J are TRBV11-3 and TRBJ2-3, with 9 bases lining up with TRBD2. V was clipped by 5 bases and J by 7 bases; unmatched bases: 7. Germline V CDR1 and CDR2: SGHNT, YENEEA. This CDR3 has 14 residues. The chain's CDR3 is CASSARTSVNTQYF. CDR3 DNA: TGTGCCAGCAGCGCCAGGACTAGCGTTAATACGCAGTATTTT.

This rearrangement joins TRBV28 to TRBJ2-3; D remains ambiguous. The CDR3 totals 14 residues. CDR1 is MDHEN, CDR2 SYDVKM, per germline. Trimming left V 4 bases short and J 5 bases short, with 13 bases between. CDR3 nucleotide sequence: TGTGCCAGCAGTTGGAGCCAAGCACAAGATACGCAGTATTTT. It yields the protein CASSWSQAQDTQYF. The whole variable domain, remainder taken from reference TRBV28 and TRBJ2-3, is DVKVTQSSRYLVKRTGEKVFLECVQDMDHENMFWYRQDPGLGLRLIYFSYDVKMKEKGDIPEGYSVSREKKERFSLILESASTNQTSMYLCASSWSQAQDTQYFGPGTRLTVL.

This clone was seen more than once but under ten times. The V and J genes are TRBV7-2 and TRBJ2-5; 10 positions agree with TRBD2. Germline V lookup: CDR1 SGHTA, CDR2 FQGNSA. Unmatched junction bases numbered 4, after V lost 5 bases and J lost 4 bases. The CDR3 contains 14 residues. CDR3 DNA sequence: TGTGCCAGCAGCCTATGGACTAGCGGAGAGACCCAGTACTTC. This sequence encodes CASSLWTSGETQYF.

V and J are TRBV15 and TRBJ2-2; the match to TRBD2 covers 10 bases. Germline V CDR1 and CDR2: LNHNV, YYDKDF (reference sequence). The V gene end was trimmed by 4 bases and the J gene end by 7 bases; junction bases not matched to a gene: 3. The CDR3 is 14 residues long. In DNA, the CDR3 is TGTGCCACCAGCACTAGCGGGAGAATCGGGGAGCTGTTTTTT. This translates into CATSTSGRIGELFF.

The gene calls are TRBV7-9 and TRBJ2-4; 16 positions match TRBD2. J gave up 8 bases and V 5 bases, and 9 bases lay outside the gene matches. Germline CDR1 is SEHNR and CDR2 is FQNEAQ (reference sequence). CDR3 length: 17 amino acids. CDR3 sequence (DNA): TGTGCCAGCAGCCCGCGGCCGGGACTAGCGGGAGGGTACATTCAGTACTTC. It codes for CASSPRPGLAGGYIQYF.

This clone was seen at least ten times. V and J are TRBV7-2 and TRBJ2-5; 9 bases are shared with TRBD2. This CDR3 has 17 residues. Germline CDR1 is SGHTA and CDR2 is FQGNSA. The ends lost 1 base at V and 5 bases at J; junction bases unmatched: 11. CDR3 loop: CASSLVLAGLRGETQYF. The CDR3 region has the DNA TGTGCCAGCAGCTTAGTTCTAGCGGGACTCAGAGGGGAGACCCAGTACTTC. The variable domain in full, completed from reference TRBV7-2 and TRBJ2-5, reads GAGVSQSPSNKVTEKGKDVELRCDPISGHTALYWYRQSLGQGLEFLIYFQGNSAPDKSGLPSDRFSAERTGGSVSTLTIQRTQQEDSAVYLCASSLVLAGLRGETQYFGPGTRLLVL.

The rearrangement joins TRBV7-9 to TRBJ2-5; D perhaps matches TRBD2 (6 bases). The CDR3 has 16 residues. Germline values: CDR1 SEHNR, CDR2 FQNEAQ (reference sequence). V was pared by 5 bases and J by 2 bases, with 18 bases between. The CDR3 loop reads CASSRSTLATQETQYF. The CDR3 nucleotides are TGTGCCAGCAGCCGTTCGACTCTAGCGACTCAAGAGACCCAGTACTTC.

The chain combines TRBV5-1 with TRBJ2-7; 10 bases line up with TRBD1. The V and J ends lost 1 base and 6 bases, in that order; junction bases with no gene match: 7. The CDR3 runs 15 residues. The germline gives CDR1 SGHRS, CDR2 YFSETQ. In DNA form, the CDR3 reads TGCGCCAGCAGCTTGAGGGGGACAGGGGAAGGCGAGCAGTACTTC. It codes for CASSLRGTGEGEQYF.

V is TRBV27 and J is TRBJ2-3, with 7 bases identical to TRBD1. The V gene's germline CDR1 is MNHEY and CDR2 SMNVEV (reference sequence). V trimming: 0 bases; J trimming: 6 bases; junction bases outside the gene matches: 3. The CDR3 is made up of 14 amino acids. The CDR3 DNA reads as TGTGCCAGCAGTTTATCGTTCAGGGGGGATACGCAGTATTTT. Protein: CASSLSFRGDTQYF.

This clone was seen a handful of times. J is TRBJ2-5 and V is TRBV7-2; 9 bases match TRBD2. The CDR3 totals 16 residues. Germline CDR1 is SGHTA and CDR2 is FQGNSA. The V gene end was trimmed by 2 bases and the J gene end by 7 bases; junction bases not matched to a gene: 11. CDR3 sequence: CASSLQPSGKMGTQYF. DNA of the CDR3: TGTGCCAGCAGCTTACAACCTAGCGGGAAGATGGGGACCCAGTACTTC.

This clone was observed at least ten times. The V gene is TRBV14, the J gene TRBJ2-1, with D possibly matching TRBD1 (6 bases). This CDR3 has 13 amino acids. The germline V gene has CDR1 SGHDN and CDR2 FVKESK. V lost 4 bases, J lost 5 bases, and 9 bases lay in between. As DNA, the CDR3 is TGTGCCAGCAGCCTACGGACAGACAATGAGCAGTTCTTC. It specifies CASSLRTDNEQFF.

This chain uses TRBV4-2 with TRBJ1-2; 8 nucleotides match TRBD1. Germline lookup yields CDR1 LGHNA and CDR2 YNFKEQ. Unmatched junction bases numbered 9, after V lost 0 bases and J lost 0 bases. This CDR3 contains 18 residues. CDR3 nucleotides: TGTGCCAGCAGCCAAGATTACGGGACAGGTACCTCTAACTATGGCTACACCTTC. This codes for CASSQDYGTGTSNYGYTF.

The table lists this clone with a few counts. The germline gene is not matched at one end of the junction; a read error may be the cause. The chain combines TRBV5-4 with TRBJ2-7; maybe TRBD1 (5 bases). This CDR3 has 13 residues. Germline V gene data show CDR1 as SGHNT and CDR2 as YYREEE (reference sequence). This chain's CDR3 is CASSQRTLGEQYF. The DNA for the CDR3 is TGCGCCAGCAGCCAACGGACATTAGGGGAGCAGTACTTC.

V gene TRBV7-9 combines with J gene TRBJ2-1; weak D call: TRBD1 (6 bases). In germline, CDR1 is SEHNR, CDR2 FQNEAQ (reference sequence). This CDR3 comprises 14 residues. Trimming took 4 bases from V and 3 from J, leaving 10 bases between them. The CDR3 DNA sequence: TGTGCCAGCAGCTACCAGGACAGCTACAATGAGCAGTTCTTC. Its protein is CASSYQDSYNEQFF.

This clone was counted a few times. This chain joins TRBV7-9 and TRBJ2-7; 7 nucleotides line up with TRBD2. The junction had 12 bases not matched to a gene; V was cut back by 6 bases and J by 7 bases. The CDR3 loop spans 14 amino acids. Germline V lookup: CDR1 SEHNR, CDR2 FQNEAQ (reference sequence). The CDR3: CASSRRWGGEEQYF. The DNA of the CDR3 is TGTGCCAGCAGTAGAAGATGGGGGGGAGAAGAGCAGTACTTC.

This clone was seen more than once but under ten times. The chain recombines TRBV5-5 with TRBJ2-5, with D possibly being TRBD2 (6 bases). The V gene's germline CDR1 is SGHKS and CDR2 YYEKEE (reference sequence). This CDR3 comprises 15 residues. Deletions cut 1 base from V and 2 bases from J, with 12 bases between. The CDR3 reads CASSLLAGGQETQYF. The DNA for the CDR3 is TGTGCCAGCAGCTTGTTAGCCGGAGGGCAAGAGACCCAGTACTTC.

V gene TRBV5-1 combines with J gene TRBJ2-1; D possibly corresponds to TRBD1 (6 bases). CDR1 is SGHRS and CDR2 is YFSETQ in the germline V gene. The length of the CDR3 is 15 residues. Trimming took 3 bases from V and 0 from J, leaving 10 bases between them. CDR3 coding DNA: TGCGCCAGCAGCTCGGGACAAACCTCCTACAATGAGCAGTTCTTC. Translating gives CASSSGQTSYNEQFF.

There are a few counts of this clone. The sample has other DNA sequences that encode this CDR3 too. V and J are TRBV29-1 and TRBJ1-4, with unresolved D. Per germline, CDR1 SQVTM and CDR2 ANQGSEA. V was clipped by 4 bases and J by 5 bases, with 5 bases between them. The CDR3 length is 11 residues. The CDR3 region has the DNA TGCAGCGTTGTCCAGAATGAAAAACTGTTTTTT. Translating it yields CSVVQNEKLFF.

The J gene is TRBJ2-7, the V gene TRBV7-9, with D perhaps TRBD2 (6 bases). The CDR3 runs to 13 residues. The V end lost 1 base, the J end lost 5 bases, and 9 bases lay between the germline ends. The germline V gene has CDR1 SEHNR and CDR2 FQNEAQ (reference sequence). CDR3 residues: CASSLDGGDEQYF. The CDR3, as DNA: TGTGCCAGCAGCTTAGATGGAGGGGACGAGCAGTACTTC.

The V and J genes are TRBV19 and TRBJ2-3, with TRBD2 as a possible D gene (6 bases). The germline CDR1 and CDR2 sequences are LNHDA and SQIVND (reference sequence). V gave up 6 bases and J gave up 1 base, with 14 bases separating them. The CDR3 has 15 amino acids. In DNA, the CDR3 is TGTGCCAGTAGGAAGGGGTCTAGCGGCACAGATACGCAGTATTTT. It encodes CASRKGSSGTDTQYF.